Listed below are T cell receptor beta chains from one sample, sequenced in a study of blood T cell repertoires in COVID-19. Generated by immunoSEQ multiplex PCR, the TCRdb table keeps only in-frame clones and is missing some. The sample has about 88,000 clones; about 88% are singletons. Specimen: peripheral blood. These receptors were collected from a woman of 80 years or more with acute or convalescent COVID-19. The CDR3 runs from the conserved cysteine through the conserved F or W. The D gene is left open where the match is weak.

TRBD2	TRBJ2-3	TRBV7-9	CASSLAGGLAGEEDTQYF
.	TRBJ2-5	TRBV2	CASTKSGTGGETQYF
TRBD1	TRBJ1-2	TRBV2	CASSELGQGGYGYTF
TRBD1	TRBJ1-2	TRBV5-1	CASSFGQGGYGYTF
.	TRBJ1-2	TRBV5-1	CASSLGHDGYTF
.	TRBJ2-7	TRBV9	CASSVGSGYSYEQYF
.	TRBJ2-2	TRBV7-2	CASSPLWGGGELFF
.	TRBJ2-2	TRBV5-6	CASSIWGQNTGELFF
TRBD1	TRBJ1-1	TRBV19	CATRQGVRDTEAFF
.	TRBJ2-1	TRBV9	CASSRGFSTNNEQFF
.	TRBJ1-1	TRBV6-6	CASSYSYLTEAFF
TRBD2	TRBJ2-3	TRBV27	CASSLGWGLAGRSGTDTQYF
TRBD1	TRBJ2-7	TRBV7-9	CASSPLTGGYEQYF
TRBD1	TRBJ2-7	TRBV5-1	CASSYGTETYEQYF
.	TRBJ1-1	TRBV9	CASSVAGRGVTEAFF
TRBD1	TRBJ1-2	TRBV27	CASSPGQDWYGYTF
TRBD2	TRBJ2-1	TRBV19	CASSIDSGSFNEQFF
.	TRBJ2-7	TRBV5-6	CASSYRDEQYF
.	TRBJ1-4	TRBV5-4	CASSLSARVNEKLFF
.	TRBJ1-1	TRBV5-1	CASSLPDSFEAFF
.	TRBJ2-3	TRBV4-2	CASSQDLGGTDTQYF
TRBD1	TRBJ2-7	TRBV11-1	CASSRVTGGGQEQYF
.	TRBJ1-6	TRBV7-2	CASSLIPSSNSPLHF
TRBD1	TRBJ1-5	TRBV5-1	CASSLNQGDPTPQHF
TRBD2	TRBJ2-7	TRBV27	CASRPAGRYEQYF
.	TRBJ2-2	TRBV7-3	CASSKSPAASVVGELFF
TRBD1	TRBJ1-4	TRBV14	CASSQSRGRGLVEKLFF
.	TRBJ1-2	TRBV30	CAWSVLLRVSNYGYTF